The 32 T cell receptor beta chains given below trace back to one sample, sequenced in a study of T cell responses to AZD1222 COVID-19 vaccine (dated by TCRdb to 2020 to 2022). The method behind the library was the immunoSEQ multiplex PCR assay. TCRdb's version of the immuneACCESS table is confined to in-frame rearrangements and falls short of the full clone set. An unresolved V gene accounts for under half of the shortfall where checked; the remainder is of unknown origin. The sample profile shows 100,000 to 120,000 clones; 70% to 90% of them were found once. The ten largest make up roughly 3% of the sample. The sample's time point label, in plain terms: baseline before first vaccination. Source: peripheral blood, taken on day 0 of AZD1222 vaccination. All receptors come from an adult in good health.

The chain uses TRBV28 and TRBJ1-1; possibly TRBD1 for D (5 bases). Germline CDR1 reads MDHEN; CDR2 reads SYDVKM. CDR3 length: 13 residues. V lost 6 bases to trimming and J lost 5 bases, with 13 bases between them. CDR3 nucleotide sequence: TGTGCCAGCAGGGGGCGCGGGTGGACTGAAGCTTTCTTT. Encoded protein: CASRGRGWTEAFF.

V usage is TRBV9 and J usage is TRBJ2-7, with 8 positions matching TRBD1. CDR3 length equals 15 residues. Germline assignment: CDR1 SGDLS and CDR2 YYNGEE. V was pared by 4 bases and J by 6 bases, with 12 bases of the junction left unmatched. CDR3 sequence: CASSPRQGSVSEQYF. In DNA, the CDR3 is TGTGCCAGCAGCCCGAGACAGGGGTCCGTGTCCGAGCAGTACTTC.

The CDR3 reads CASSLVTGDTEAFF. The CDR3 DNA is TGCGCCAGCAGCTTGGTGACAGGGGACACTGAAGCTTTCTTT. The rearrangement uses TRBV5-1 and TRBJ1-1; TRBD1 matches at 8 bases. CDR1 and CDR2 (germline): SGHRS, YFSETQ. This CDR3 has 14 amino acids. V was clipped by 0 bases and J by 3 bases; unmatched bases: 1.

J is TRBJ1-3 and V is TRBV28; no clear D. V lost 3 bases and J lost 4, with 7 bases in between. Per germline, CDR1 MDHEN and CDR2 SYDVKM. The CDR3 is 13 amino acids. CDR3 sequence: CASSLNLGNTIYF. CDR3 sequence (DNA): TGTGCCAGCAGTTTGAATCTCGGAAACACCATATATTTT.

The chain links TRBV7-2 to TRBJ2-5, with D possibly matching TRBD2 (5 bases). Germline values: CDR1 SGHTA, CDR2 FQGNSA. V was cut by 4 bases and J by 2 bases, with 14 bases left in between. This CDR3 contains 15 residues. CDR3 residues: CASSSQLAPQETQYF. CDR3 in DNA: TGTGCCAGCAGCTCACAGCTAGCTCCGCAAGAGACCCAGTACTTC.

The chain carries TRBV3-1 (or the pseudogene TRBV3-2) and TRBJ1-2; no clear D. Germline CDR1 and CDR2: LGHDT and YNNKEL (reference sequence). Trimming took 3 bases from V and 2 from J, leaving 22 bases between them. CDR3 size: 18 residues. DNA for the CDR3: TGTGCCAGCAGCCATCCGGGGAACCGACTACCTAGGAACTATGGCTACACCTTC. It translates to CASSHPGNRLPRNYGYTF.

The CDR3 is CASSPDLAGYNEQFF. Here the CDR3 DNA reads TGTGCCAGCAGCCCCGACCTAGCGGGGTACAATGAGCAGTTCTTC. The chain links TRBV7-6 to TRBJ2-1; TRBD2 matches at 9 bases. The CDR3 is 15 amino acids. CDR1 SGHVS and CDR2 FNYEAQ come from the germline V gene. V lost 5 bases to trimming and J lost 4 bases; unmatched junction nucleotides: 6.

This clone has only one observation. The chain joins TRBV6-5 to TRBJ1-3, with TRBD1 identical over 9 bases. The length of the CDR3 is 15 residues. Trimming cost V 7 bases and J 4 bases; bases outside gene matches: 8. CDR1 and CDR2 from the germline V gene are MNHEY and SVGAGI. The CDR3 loop is CASTPDRGTGNTIYF. DNA for the CDR3: TGTGCCAGCACCCCGGACAGGGGAACGGGAAACACCATATATTTT.

V is TRBV5-1 and J is TRBJ2-2; TRBD2 is a possible D gene (5 bases). The V end was cut by 0 bases, the J end by 6 bases, with 9 bases between. In germline, CDR1 is SGHRS, CDR2 YFSETQ. The CDR3 covers 14 residues. CDR3 sequence (DNA): TGCGCCAGCAGCTTGGCGGGATGGCCCGGGGAGCTGTTTTTT. Amino acids: CASSLAGWPGELFF.

V and J are TRBV2 and TRBJ2-7, with 10 bases identical to TRBD2. V lost 7 bases and J lost 4; bases outside the gene matches: 4. The CDR3 is 13 residues long. The germline V gene encodes CDR1 SNHLY and CDR2 FYNNEI. The DNA for the CDR3 is TGTGCCAGCACGCTAGCGGGGGCTTACGAGCAGTACTTC. This codes for CASTLAGAYEQYF.

The chain couples TRBV5-1 to TRBJ1-5; D gene uncertain. Germline CDR1 is SGHRS and CDR2 is YFSETQ. CDR3 length: 15 amino acids. V lost 4 bases and J lost 0, with 11 bases in between. The CDR3 DNA is TGCGCCAGCAGCCTTCAGGAGGATAGCAATCAGCCCCAGCATTTT. Translation gives CASSLQEDSNQPQHF.

The rearrangement uses TRBV27 and TRBJ2-1, with TRBD2 identical over 8 bases. The CDR3 sequence is 13 residues long. The germline V gene has CDR1 MNHEY and CDR2 SMNVEV (reference sequence). V lost 8 bases to trimming and J lost 9 bases; unmatched junction nucleotides: 9. The CDR3 nucleotides are TGTGCCAGCGGTCGGGGGGGGGCATTTGAGCAGTTCTTC. Amino acid sequence: CASGRGGAFEQFF.

This chain connects TRBV7-2 to TRBJ2-7, with no clear D. CDR1 and CDR2 from the germline V gene are SGHTA and FQGNSA. V lost 5 bases to trimming and J lost 5 bases, with 13 bases between them. This CDR3 has 13 residues. The CDR3 spells CASSDPVSDEQYF. The CDR3 DNA is TGTGCCAGCAGCGACCCGGTAAGCGACGAGCAGTACTTC.

The V call is TRBV28, the J call TRBJ1-4; D gene ambiguous. V was cut by 9 bases and J by 10 bases, with 15 bases left in between. CDR3 length: 12 amino acids. Looked up from germline, CDR1 is MDHEN and CDR2 is SYDVKM. The CDR3 nucleotides read TGTGCCAGTGAATCGGTTTCAGGAAAACTGTTTTTT. It translates to CASESVSGKLFF.

The chain carries TRBV3-1 (or the pseudogene TRBV3-2) and TRBJ2-1; D ambiguous. The CDR3 has 13 amino acids. Germline V lookup: CDR1 LGHDT, CDR2 YNNKEL (reference sequence). V lost 4 bases and J 13 bases, leaving 17 bases between the germline ends. Here the CDR3 reads CASSLGHSLRQFF. CDR3 bases: TGTGCCAGCAGCCTTGGGCACTCCCTCCGACAGTTCTTC.

The rearrangement uses TRBV28 and TRBJ2-7; tentative D call: TRBD2 (5 bases). Germline CDR1 reads MDHEN; CDR2 reads SYDVKM. The CDR3 covers 17 residues. The ends were cut back, 7 bases at V and 3 bases at J, with 25 bases in the middle. As DNA, the CDR3 is TGTGCCAGCACCTCGAACCCTCGAACGGGGTCGGGCTACGAGCAGTACTTC. Amino acids: CASTSNPRTGSGYEQYF.

The chain uses TRBV11-2 and TRBJ2-7, with D possibly TRBD2 on 5 matching bases. V was cut by 5 bases and J by 2 bases, with 22 bases left in between. The CDR3 has 17 residues. Per the germline V gene, CDR1 is SGHAT and CDR2 is FQNNGV. This CDR3 is CASSPRPTSGGPYEQYF. The CDR3 DNA sequence: TGTGCCAGCAGCCCACGCCCGACGAGCGGAGGTCCCTACGAGCAGTACTTC.

V usage is TRBV18 and J usage is TRBJ2-5; the match to TRBD2 covers 7 bases. In germline, CDR1 is KGHSH, CDR2 LQKENI. The CDR3 contains 19 residues. J gave up 5 bases and V 3 bases, and 21 bases lay outside the gene matches. CDR3 amino acids: CASSPTRLAAAGVEETQYF. DNA for the CDR3: TGTGCCAGCTCACCCACCAGACTAGCCGCCGCGGGTGTGGAGGAGACCCAGTACTTC.

The chain recombines TRBV19 with TRBJ2-3, with 7 nucleotides matching TRBD1. The V segment lost 5 bases and the J segment 5 bases; nucleotides outside the gene matches: 4. The CDR3 spans 13 residues. Germline CDR1 reads LNHDA; CDR2 reads SQIVND (reference sequence). In DNA, the CDR3 is TGTGCCAGTAGTGAGGGGGCTAGAGATACGCAGTATTTT. This codes for CASSEGARDTQYF.

This clone was recorded once. V usage is TRBV6-5 and J usage is TRBJ1-1; D not resolved. Germline assignment: CDR1 MNHEY and CDR2 SVGAGI. V was clipped by 0 bases and J by 8 bases, with 19 bases between them. The CDR3 spans 16 residues. The CDR3: CASSYSRTAPSAEAFF. CDR3 DNA sequence: TGTGCCAGCAGTTACTCTAGAACAGCACCCTCTGCGGAAGCTTTCTTT.

The gene calls are TRBV12-3 or TRBV12-4 and TRBJ1-1, with unresolved D. This CDR3 contains 13 residues. Trimming took off 6 bases at V and 5 bases at J, with 13 bases between the two ends. CDR3 in amino acids: CASSLRLRTEAFF. CDR3 in DNA: TGTGCCAGCAGCTTACGTCTGAGGACTGAAGCTTTCTTT.

This chain links TRBV30 with TRBJ2-5; 7 nucleotides match TRBD2. CDR1 is GTSNPN, CDR2 SVGIG, per germline (reference sequence). V lost 8 bases, J lost 4 bases, and 10 bases stayed unmatched. The CDR3 totals 13 residues. Here the CDR3 reads CAGSPRGVETQYF. CDR3 in DNA: TGTGCCGGAAGCCCACGGGGGGTAGAGACCCAGTACTTC. Filled out from reference TRBV30 and TRBJ2-5, the complete variable domain reads SQTIHQWPATLVQPVGSPLSLECTVEGTSNPNLYWYRQAAGRGLQLLFYSVGIGQISSEVPQNLSASRPQDRQFILSSKKLLLSDSGFYLCAGSPRGVETQYFGPGTRLLVL.

The chain joins TRBV5-1 to TRBJ2-1; a possible D gene is TRBD1 (6 bases). The ends were cut back, 7 bases at V and 2 bases at J, with 16 bases in the middle. Per germline, CDR1 SGHRS and CDR2 YFSETQ. The CDR3 contains 15 residues. The CDR3: CASGVSRDTYNEQFF. CDR3 DNA sequence: TGCGCCAGCGGGGTCAGCAGGGACACCTACAATGAGCAGTTCTTC.

The J gene is TRBJ1-1, the V gene TRBV7-2; possibly TRBD1 for D (6 bases). The germline V gene has CDR1 SGHTA and CDR2 FQGNSA. The CDR3 totals 13 residues. V was pared by 7 bases and J by 6 bases, with 15 bases between. The CDR3 region has the DNA TGTGCCAGCAACACACCCTGGGGGCCTGAAGCTTTCTTT. It encodes CASNTPWGPEAFF.

This chain uses TRBV15 with TRBJ2-1; maybe TRBD2 (6 bases). CDR3 length equals 15 residues. The V and J ends lost 4 bases and 2 bases respectively, with 12 bases between them. Germline assignment: CDR1 LNHNV and CDR2 YYDKDF (reference sequence). DNA of the CDR3: TGTGCCACCAGCATCCCGGGCGGGGCCTACAATGAGCAGTTCTTC. Amino acids: CATSIPGGAYNEQFF.

CDR3 residues: CSARDEEEAFF. As DNA, the CDR3 is TGCAGTGCTAGAGATGAGGAAGAAGCTTTCTTT. The chain has TRBV20-1 and TRBJ1-1; D remains ambiguous. Germline CDR1 is DFQATT and CDR2 is SNEGSKA (reference sequence). This CDR3 is 11 amino acids long. The V end lost 0 bases, the J end lost 8 bases, and 7 bases lay between the germline ends.

V usage is TRBV9 and J usage is TRBJ2-2, with TRBD1 matching 7 bases. Unmatched junction bases numbered 9, after V lost 2 bases and J lost 2 bases. Germline V gene sequence: CDR1 SGDLS, CDR2 YYNGEE. CDR3 length: 17 residues. The CDR3 is CASSVQPRDSNTGELFF. CDR3 DNA sequence: TGTGCCAGCAGCGTCCAGCCTCGGGACAGTAACACCGGGGAGCTGTTTTTT.

The rearrangement joins TRBV19 to TRBJ1-2; 8 nucleotides agree with TRBD1. The germline V gene encodes CDR1 LNHDA and CDR2 SQIVND (reference sequence). V trimming: 4 bases; J trimming: 6 bases; junction bases outside the gene matches: 7. This CDR3 contains 14 residues. CDR3: CASSSQTGAHGYTF. The CDR3 DNA follows: TGTGCCAGTAGTAGCCAGACAGGGGCCCATGGCTACACCTTC.

Remarks on this clone: Compared with germline, one end of the junction differs, possibly owing to a read error. V is TRBV14 and J is TRBJ2-7; no clear D. There are 12 residues in the CDR3. Germline V gene sequence: CDR1 SGHDN, CDR2 FVKESK. CDR3 DNA sequence: TGTGCCAGCAGCAAAGATGGTTACGAGCAGTACTTC. Its translation is CASSKDGYEQYF.

V is TRBV4-1 and J is TRBJ2-1; 10 bases map to TRBD2. This CDR3 region has 16 residues. The ends lost 8 bases at V and 1 base at J; junction bases unmatched: 8. Looked up from germline, CDR1 is MGHRA and CDR2 is YSYEKL. The CDR3 spells CASSSSSGGSYNEQFF. The CDR3 DNA reads as TGCGCCAGCTCCTCTTCTAGCGGGGGTTCCTACAATGAGCAGTTCTTC.

The chain uses TRBV9 and TRBJ2-1; D gene unclear. The CDR3 covers 15 residues. Germline CDR1 reads SGDLS; CDR2 reads YYNGEE. V was trimmed by 4 bases and J by 1 base, leaving 12 bases between them. The CDR3 nucleotides read TGTGCCAGCAGCTCTCACTGGGCGTCCTACAATGAGCAGTTCTTC. It encodes CASSSHWASYNEQFF.

V gene TRBV5-1 combines with J gene TRBJ1-1; D gene ambiguous. Trimming took off 1 base at V and 1 base at J, with 8 bases between the two ends. This CDR3 is built from 14 residues. Per the germline V gene, CDR1 is SGHRS and CDR2 is YFSETQ. The CDR3 region has the DNA TGCGCCAGCAGCTTGAAACGGGAGAACACTGAAGCTTTCTTT. As protein: CASSLKRENTEAFF.